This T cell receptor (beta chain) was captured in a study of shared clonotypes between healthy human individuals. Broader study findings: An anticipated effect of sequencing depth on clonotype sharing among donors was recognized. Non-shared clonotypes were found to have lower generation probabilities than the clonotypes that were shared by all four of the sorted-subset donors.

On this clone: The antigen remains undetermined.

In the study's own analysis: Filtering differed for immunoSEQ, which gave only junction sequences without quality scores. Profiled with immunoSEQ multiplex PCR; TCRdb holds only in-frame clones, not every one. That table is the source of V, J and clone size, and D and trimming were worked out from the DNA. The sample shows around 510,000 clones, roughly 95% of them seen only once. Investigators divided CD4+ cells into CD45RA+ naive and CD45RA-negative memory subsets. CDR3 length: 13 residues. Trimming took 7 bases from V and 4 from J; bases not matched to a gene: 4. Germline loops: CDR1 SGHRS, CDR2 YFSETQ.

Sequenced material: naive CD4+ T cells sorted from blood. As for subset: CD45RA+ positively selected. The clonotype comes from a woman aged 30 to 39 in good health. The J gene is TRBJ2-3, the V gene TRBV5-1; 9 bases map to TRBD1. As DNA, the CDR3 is TGCGCCAGCCGGGACAGGGATGCAGATACGCAGTATTTT. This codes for CASRDRDADTQYF.